These T cell receptor beta chains were read from a single sample in a study of blood T cell repertoires in COVID-19. Using immunoSEQ multiplex PCR, the repertoire was profiled, and TCRdb retains in-frame clones only, with some absent. This table has about 150,000 clones, roughly 84% appearing once. Sequencing was done on a sample of peripheral blood. All receptors derive from a man in his 60s with COVID-19, enrolled during active disease. Both conserved end residues are part of each CDR3. A D gene is named only where the DNA matches it firmly. Clone size appears in some rows only: once, few, many, or a class for an expanded clone.

d_gene | abundance | j_gene | v_gene | len | CDR3aa | CDR3nt
NA | NA | TRBJ2-7 | TRBV20-1 | 14 | CSASGQGPPYEQYF | TGCAGTGCTAGTGGGCAGGGGCCTCCCTACGAGCAGTACTTC
NA | NA | TRBJ1-1 | TRBV30 | 12 | CAWSVTRGSAFF | TGTGCCTGGAGTGTAACAAGGGGTTCAGCTTTCTTT
TRBD2 | NA | TRBJ2-7 | TRBV4-2 | 16 | CASSQATSGGYYEQYF | TGTGCCAGCAGCCAAGCTACTAGCGGGGGATACTACGAGCAGTACTTC
TRBD2 | few | TRBJ2-7 | TRBV27 | 15 | CASSQRGAIPYEQYF | TGTGCCAGCAGTCAGCGGGGGGCCATCCCCTACGAGCAGTACTTC
NA | NA | TRBJ1-5 | TRBV19 | 14 | CASSMREDNQPQHF | TGTGCCAGTAGTATGAGAGAGGACAATCAGCCCCAGCATTTT
TRBD2 | NA | TRBJ2-1 | TRBV11-2 | 17 | CASSLRLAGISYNEQFF | TGTGCCAGCAGCCTCCGACTAGCGGGCATTTCCTACAATGAGCAGTTCTTC
TRBD1 | NA | TRBJ2-1 | TRBV18 | 16 | CASSPGEGTGHNEQFF | TGTGCCAGCTCACCGGGGGAAGGGACAGGACACAATGAGCAGTTCTTC
NA | NA | TRBJ1-2 | TRBV19 | 17 | CASTTPTRSPRDYGYTF | TGTGCCAGTACCACTCCAACCCGGTCCCCCCGAGACTATGGCTACACCTTC
NA | NA | TRBJ1-2 | TRBV5-5 | 14 | CASSNLGQSLGYTF | TGTGCCAGCAGCAACCTCGGACAGTCCCTTGGCTACACCTTC
TRBD2 | NA | TRBJ2-1 | TRBV9 | 15 | CASSPGLAAQRSQFF | TGTGCCAGCAGCCCTGGACTAGCGGCCCAGAGGAGTCAGTTCTTC
NA | few | TRBJ2-3 | TRBV7-2 | 12 | CASSLVGILGYF | TGTGCCAGCAGCTTAGTTGGTATCCTCGGGTATTTT
NA | NA | TRBJ1-1 | TRBV24-1 | 15 | CATSGGRGLNTEAFF | TGTGCCACCAGTGGCGGCAGGGGTCTGAACACTGAAGCTTTCTTT
NA | NA | TRBJ1-1 | TRBV28 | 15 | CASRNSGTLNTEAFF | TGTGCCAGCAGAAACTCCGGGACATTGAACACTGAAGCTTTCTTT
NA | once | TRBJ1-4 | TRBV25-1 | 14 | CASGHRATNEKLFF | TGTGCCAGCGGCCACCGGGCAACTAATGAAAAACTGTTTTTT
TRBD1 | once | TRBJ1-1 | TRBV12-5 | 17 | CASGWTGTGALGTEAFF | TGTGCTAGTGGATGGACCGGGACAGGGGCATTGGGCACTGAAGCTTTCTTT
NA | NA | TRBJ1-2 | TRBV30 | 15 | CAWSPIKSRDYGYTF | TGTGCCTGGAGTCCGATAAAGAGCCGGGACTATGGCTACACCTTC
NA | NA | TRBJ1-2 | TRBV6-5 | 13 | CASQPSVGYGYTF | TGTGCCAGCCAGCCCAGCGTGGGCTATGGCTACACCTTC